Listed below are T cell receptor beta chains from one sample, sequenced in a study of shared clonotypes between healthy human individuals. The method was immunoSEQ multiplex PCR; TCRdb's version includes in-frame clones alone and lacks a portion of them. Here the sample spans about 2 million clones, about 95% being singletons. The source material was naive CD8+ T cells sorted from blood. These receptors all stem from a man aged 18 to 29 in good health. Both conserved end residues are part of each CDR3. The order of the fields is V gene, J gene, clone size, D gene, CDR3 protein, CDR3 DNA. D genes are given only for firm matches. Where a row states a size, it is once, few, many or the class of an expanded clone; other rows omit it.

>TRBV5-1|TRBJ1-1|NA|TRBD1
CASSPRQGATEAFF
TGCGCCAGCAGCCCAAGACAGGGGGCGACTGAAGCTTTCTTT
>TRBV6-1|TRBJ1-5|NA|NA
CASASTQVSNQPQHF
TGTGCCAGCGCCTCGACCCAGGTCAGCAATCAGCCCCAGCATTTT
>TRBV7-9|TRBJ2-1|NA|NA
CASSAVVHEQFF
TGTGCCAGCAGCGCTGTGGTCCATGAGCAGTTCTTC
>TRBV7-2|TRBJ1-1|NA|NA
CASSRALLGPTGLIEAFF
TGTGCCAGCAGCCGAGCTTTATTGGGGCCCACAGGGCTTATTGAAGCTTTCTTT
>TRBV4-3|TRBJ1-4|NA|NA
CASSQDSTGRNEKLFF
TGCGCCAGCAGCCAAGATAGCACAGGGCGTAATGAAAAACTGTTTTTT
>TRBV5-1|TRBJ1-2|NA|NA
CASSSGVANYGYTF
TGCGCCAGCAGCTCGGGGGTCGCTAACTATGGCTACACCTTC
>TRBV5-6|TRBJ2-3|NA|NA
CASSLGLTDTQYF
TGTGCCAGCAGCCTAGGACTCACAGATACGCAGTATTTT
>TRBV2|TRBJ1-1|NA|NA
CASRLSFEGGTEAFF
TGTGCCAGCAGGCTATCCTTTGAGGGGGGCACTGAAGCTTTCTTT
>TRBV7-9|TRBJ2-3|NA|TRBD2
CASSLPGASGRAIDTQYF
TGTGCCAGCAGCTTACCGGGAGCTAGCGGGAGGGCCATCGATACGCAGTATTTT
>TRBV20-1|TRBJ1-1|few|NA
CSAPNDREAFF
TGCAGTGCTCCAAACGACAGGGAAGCTTTCTTT
>TRBV4-3|TRBJ1-6|NA|TRBD1
CASSQREGQVFSPLHF
TGCGCCAGCAGCCAAAGAGAGGGACAGGTTTTCTCACCCCTCCACTTT
>TRBV6-6|TRBJ1-6|once|TRBD1
CASSIPGQGNSPLHF
TGTGCCAGCAGTATTCCGGGACAGGGTAATTCACCCCTCCACTTT
>TRBV7-2|TRBJ1-1|once|NA
CALLQMNTEAFF
TGTGCCTTACTGCAGATGAACACTGAAGCTTTCTTT
>TRBV21-1|TRBJ1-1|NA|NA
CANTGDTEAFF
TGTGCCAATACAGGGGACACTGAAGCTTTCTTT
>TRBV21-1|TRBJ2-2|NA|NA
CASSGQNTGELFF
TGTGCCAGCAGCGGACAGAACACCGGGGAGCTGTTTTTT
>TRBV29-1|TRBJ2-7|NA|TRBD1
CSVDTGGEQYF
TGCAGCGTTGATACAGGGGGCGAGCAGTACTTC
>TRBV6-5|TRBJ2-7|NA|TRBD1
CASSGQGDEQYF
TGTGCCTCCTCGGGACAGGGGGACGAGCAGTACTTC
>TRBV30|TRBJ2-7|NA|NA
CAWQLAANSGEQYF
TGTGCCTGGCAGCTTGCAGCGAACAGCGGGGAGCAGTACTTC
>TRBV7-9|TRBJ2-7|once|TRBD2
CASSWSSSGTYEQYF
TGTGCCAGCAGCTGGAGTTCTAGCGGCACCTACGAGCAGTACTTC
>TRBV11-3|TRBJ2-3|NA|NA
CASSLVSPKKPRSTDTQYF
TGTGCCAGCAGCTTAGTTTCTCCTAAAAAGCCTAGAAGCACAGATACGCAGTATTTT
>TRBV7-8|TRBJ2-7|NA|TRBD1
CASSSPSGQGSHEQYF
TGTGCCAGCAGCTCTCCTTCCGGACAGGGTTCCCACGAGCAGTACTTC
>TRBV30|TRBJ2-3|NA|TRBD2
CAWNPSGGRDTQYF
TGTGCCTGGAATCCTAGCGGGGGCCGGGATACGCAGTATTTT
>TRBV27|TRBJ2-1|once|NA
CASKTGNNEQFF
TGTGCCAGCAAGACGGGGAACAATGAGCAGTTCTTC
>TRBV10-3|TRBJ2-7|NA|NA
CAAGDYEQYF
TGTGCCGCCGGGGACTACGAGCAGTACTTC
>TRBV7-8|TRBJ2-3|NA|NA
CASSLGVGRSSTDTQYF
TGTGCCAGCAGCTTAGGGGTCGGGCGGTCAAGCACAGATACGCAGTATTTT
>TRBV4-1|TRBJ2-5|NA|TRBD2
CASSQGTSGGSGQETQYF
TGCGCCAGCAGCCAAGGGACTAGCGGGGGTTCCGGTCAAGAGACCCAGTACTTC
>TRBV6-4|TRBJ1-1|NA|NA
CASSDLGNTEAFF
TGTGCCAGCAGTGACTTGGGGAACACTGAAGCTTTCTTT
>TRBV6-6|TRBJ1-5|few|NA
CASSYDGGYSNQPQHF
TGTGCCAGCAGTTACGATGGGGGGTATAGCAATCAGCCCCAGCATTTT
>TRBV27|TRBJ2-7|NA|NA
CASRVTGSYEQYF
TGTGCCAGCAGGGTGACAGGCTCCTACGAGCAGTACTTC
>TRBV11-2|TRBJ1-2|NA|NA
CASSLLDGNYYGYTF
TGTGCCAGCAGCTTGTTGGACGGAAACTACTATGGCTACACCTTC
>TRBV19|TRBJ2-7|once|TRBD1
CASSIGVGDRGYEQYF
TGTGCCAGTAGTATCGGTGTCGGTGACAGGGGATACGAGCAGTACTTC
>TRBV6-5|TRBJ1-1|NA|NA
CASSYGGGNTEAFF
TGTGCCAGCAGTTACGGGGGAGGAAACACTGAAGCTTTCTTT
>TRBV11-2|TRBJ1-2|NA|NA
CASSLTASGAEGYTF
TGTGCCAGCAGCTTAACGGCGTCAGGGGCGGAGGGCTACACCTTC
>TRBV6-5|TRBJ2-5|NA|TRBD2
CASRVSGGFLETQYF
TGTGCCAGCAGGGTTAGCGGGGGGTTTCTGGAGACCCAGTACTTC
>TRBV9|TRBJ2-3|NA|NA
CASSADGLSRDTQYF
TGTGCCAGCAGCGCGGACGGGTTATCGAGGGATACGCAGTATTTT
>TRBV4-3|TRBJ1-1|once|TRBD1
CASSQTVWTEQGGDTEAFF
TGCGCCAGCAGCCAAACGGTTTGGACCGAGCAGGGGGGTGACACTGAAGCTTTCTTT
>TRBV6-5|TRBJ1-1|few|TRBD1
CASSYSGQGTEAFF
TGTGCCAGCAGTTACTCGGGACAGGGCACTGAAGCTTTCTTT
>TRBV4-3|TRBJ2-3|NA|TRBD2
CASSRLTWTSGNTDTQYF
TGCGCCAGCAGCCGGCTGACCTGGACTAGCGGAAACACAGATACGCAGTATTTT
>TRBV6-1|TRBJ2-7|NA|NA
CASSDPTDQPSEQYF
TGTGCCAGCAGTGACCCGACCGACCAACCCTCCGAGCAGTACTTC
>TRBV9|TRBJ2-3|NA|NA
CASSVESGMEQYF
TGTGCCAGCAGCGTAGAGTCGGGAATGGAGCAGTATTTT
>TRBV19|TRBJ2-5|NA|NA
CASSIDYQETQYF
TGTGCCAGTAGTATCGACTACCAAGAGACCCAGTACTTC
>TRBV16|TRBJ1-5|NA|NA
CASSQGANQPQHF
TGTGCCAGCAGCCAAGGGGCTAATCAGCCCCAGCATTTT
>TRBV7-8|TRBJ2-1|NA|TRBD2
CASSLVSGLAVPYNEQFF
TGTGCCAGCAGCTTAGTCTCGGGACTAGCGGTTCCCTACAATGAGCAGTTCTTC
>TRBV2|TRBJ1-5|NA|TRBD1
CASSEGQGRQPQHF
TGTGCCAGCAGTGAGGGACAGGGGAGGCAGCCCCAGCATTTT
>TRBV28|TRBJ2-7|NA|NA
CASSHPGLLTYEQYF
TGTGCCAGCAGCCACCCGGGACTCCTGACCTACGAGCAGTACTTC
>TRBV6-1|TRBJ1-5|NA|NA
CASSEVWGLSNQPQHF
TGTGCCAGCAGTGAAGTTTGGGGTCTAAGCAATCAGCCCCAGCATTTT
>TRBV13|TRBJ1-6|NA|NA
CASSLEGGPLHF
TGTGCCAGCAGCTTAGAGGGGGGTCCCCTCCACTTT
>TRBV7-9|TRBJ2-7|NA|NA
CASSLASEGVKFFEQYF
TGTGCCAGCAGCTTAGCGTCGGAGGGGGTTAAATTTTTCGAGCAGTACTTC
>TRBV7-2|TRBJ1-6|NA|NA
CASSFGGQSSYNSPLHF
TGTGCCAGCAGCTTTGGGGGTCAGAGCTCCTATAATTCACCCCTCCACTTT
>TRBV6-1|TRBJ2-7|NA|TRBD2
CASILGLADYYEQYF
TGTGCCAGCATTCTGGGACTAGCTGACTACTACGAGCAGTACTTC
>TRBV2|TRBJ2-1|once|NA
CASSLEGGHSSSYNEQFF
TGTGCCAGCAGCCTTGAGGGAGGACACTCGAGCTCCTACAATGAGCAGTTCTTC